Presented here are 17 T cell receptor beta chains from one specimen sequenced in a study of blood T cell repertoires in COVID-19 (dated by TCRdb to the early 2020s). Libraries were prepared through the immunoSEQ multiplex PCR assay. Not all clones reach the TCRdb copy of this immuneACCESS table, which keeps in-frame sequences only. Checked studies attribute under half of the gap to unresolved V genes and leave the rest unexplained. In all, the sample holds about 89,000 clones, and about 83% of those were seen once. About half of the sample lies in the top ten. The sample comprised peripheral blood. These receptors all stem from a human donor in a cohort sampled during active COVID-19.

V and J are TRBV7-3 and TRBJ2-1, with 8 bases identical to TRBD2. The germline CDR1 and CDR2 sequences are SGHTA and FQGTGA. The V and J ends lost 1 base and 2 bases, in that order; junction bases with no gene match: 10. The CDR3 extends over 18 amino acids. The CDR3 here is CASSLSPGLAGPYNEQFF. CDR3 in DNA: TGTGCCAGCAGCTTAAGCCCCGGGCTAGCGGGTCCCTACAATGAGCAGTTCTTC.

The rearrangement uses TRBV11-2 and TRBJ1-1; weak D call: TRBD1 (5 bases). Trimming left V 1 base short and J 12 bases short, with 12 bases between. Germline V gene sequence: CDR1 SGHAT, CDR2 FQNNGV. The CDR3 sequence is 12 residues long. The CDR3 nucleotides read TGTGCCAGCAGCTTAGTTGGGGCAAGGACTTTCTTT. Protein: CASSLVGARTFF.

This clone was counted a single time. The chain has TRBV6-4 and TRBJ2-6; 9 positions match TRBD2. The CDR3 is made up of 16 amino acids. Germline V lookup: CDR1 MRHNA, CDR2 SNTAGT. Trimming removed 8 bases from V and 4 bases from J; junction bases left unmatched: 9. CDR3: CASRRLAGTGANVLTF. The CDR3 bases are TGTGCCAGCCGGAGGCTAGCGGGAACCGGGGCCAACGTCCTGACTTTC.

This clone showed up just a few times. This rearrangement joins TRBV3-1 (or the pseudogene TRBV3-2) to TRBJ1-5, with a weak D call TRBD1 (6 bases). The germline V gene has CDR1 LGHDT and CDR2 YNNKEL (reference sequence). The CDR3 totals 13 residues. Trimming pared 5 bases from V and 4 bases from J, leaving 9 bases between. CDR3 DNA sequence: TGTGCCAGCAGCGCGACAGGTAATCAGCCCCAGCATTTT. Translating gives CASSATGNQPQHF.

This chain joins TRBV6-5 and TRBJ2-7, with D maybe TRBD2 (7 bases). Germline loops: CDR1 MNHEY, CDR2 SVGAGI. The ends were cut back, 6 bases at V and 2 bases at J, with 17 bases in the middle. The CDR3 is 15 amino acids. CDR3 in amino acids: CASSSAGGGTYEQYF. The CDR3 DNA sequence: TGTGCCAGCAGCTCTGCCGGCGGGGGCACCTACGAGCAGTACTTC.

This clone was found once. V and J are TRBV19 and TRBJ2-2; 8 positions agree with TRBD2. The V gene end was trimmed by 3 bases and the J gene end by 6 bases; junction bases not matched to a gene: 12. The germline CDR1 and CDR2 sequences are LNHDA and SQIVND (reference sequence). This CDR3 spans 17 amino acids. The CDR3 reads CASSMALLAGTSGELFF. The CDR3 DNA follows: TGTGCCAGTAGTATGGCGCTGCTAGCGGGCACTTCCGGGGAGCTGTTTTTT.

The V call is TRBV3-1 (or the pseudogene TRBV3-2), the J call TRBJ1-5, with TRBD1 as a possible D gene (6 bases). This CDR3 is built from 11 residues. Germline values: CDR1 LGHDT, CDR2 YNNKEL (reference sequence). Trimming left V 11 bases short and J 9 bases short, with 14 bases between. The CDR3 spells CAPGGMGPQHF. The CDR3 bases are TGTGCCCCGGGGGGCATGGGGCCCCAGCATTTT.

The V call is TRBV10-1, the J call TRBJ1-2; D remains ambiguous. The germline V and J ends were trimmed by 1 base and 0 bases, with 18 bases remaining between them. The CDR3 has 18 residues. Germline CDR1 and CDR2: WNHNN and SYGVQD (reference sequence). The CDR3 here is CASSELAGRDCSNYGYTF. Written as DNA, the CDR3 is TGCGCCAGCAGTGAGTTAGCCGGTCGCGACTGTTCTAACTATGGCTACACCTTC.

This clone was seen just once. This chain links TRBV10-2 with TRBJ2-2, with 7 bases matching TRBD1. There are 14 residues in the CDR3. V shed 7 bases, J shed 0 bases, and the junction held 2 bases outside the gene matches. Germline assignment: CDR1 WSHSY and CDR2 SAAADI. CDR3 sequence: CASKGQTNTGELFF. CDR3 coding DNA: TGCGCCAGCAAGGGACAGACGAACACCGGGGAGCTGTTTTTT.

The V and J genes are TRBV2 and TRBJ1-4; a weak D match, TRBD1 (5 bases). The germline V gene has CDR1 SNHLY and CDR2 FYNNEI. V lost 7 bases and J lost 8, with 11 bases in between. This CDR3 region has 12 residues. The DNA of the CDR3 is TGTGCCAGCAACCAGGGTCAGGAAAAACTGTTTTTT. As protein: CASNQGQEKLFF.

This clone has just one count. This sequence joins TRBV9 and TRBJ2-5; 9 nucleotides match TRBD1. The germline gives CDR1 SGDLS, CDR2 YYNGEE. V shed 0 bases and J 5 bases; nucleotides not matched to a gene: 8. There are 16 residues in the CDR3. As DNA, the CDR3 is TGTGCCAGCAGCGTAGACGGGACAGGGTCGGTGGAGACCCAGTACTTC. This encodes CASSVDGTGSVETQYF.

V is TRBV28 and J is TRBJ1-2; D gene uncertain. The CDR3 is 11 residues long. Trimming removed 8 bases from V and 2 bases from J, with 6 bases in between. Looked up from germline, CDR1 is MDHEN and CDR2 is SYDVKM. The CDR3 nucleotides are TGTGCCAGCGGGCAAAACTATGGCTACACCTTC. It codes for CASGQNYGYTF.

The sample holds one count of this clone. CDR3 in DNA: TGTGCCAGCAGCCGGGTCCACACCTCATACAATGAGCAGTTCTTC. This translates into CASSRVHTSYNEQFF. The chain combines TRBV7-2 with TRBJ2-1, with unresolved D. The CDR3 has 15 amino acids. Germline loops: CDR1 SGHTA, CDR2 FQGNSA. Trimming took off 5 bases at V and 4 bases at J, with 15 bases between the two ends. Drawing the rest from reference TRBV7-2 and TRBJ2-1, the complete variable domain is GAGVSQSPSNKVTEKGKDVELRCDPISGHTALYWYRQSLGQGLEFLIYFQGNSAPDKSGLPSDRFSAERTGGSVSTLTIQRTQQEDSAVYLCASSRVHTSYNEQFFGPGTRLTVL.

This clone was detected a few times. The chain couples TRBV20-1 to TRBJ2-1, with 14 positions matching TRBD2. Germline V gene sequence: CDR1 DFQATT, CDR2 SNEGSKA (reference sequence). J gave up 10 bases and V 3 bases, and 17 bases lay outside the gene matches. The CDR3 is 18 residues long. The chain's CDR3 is CSASLRQGGTSGSREQFF. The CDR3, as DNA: TGCAGTGCTAGTTTACGGCAGGGAGGGACTAGCGGGAGTAGAGAGCAGTTCTTC.

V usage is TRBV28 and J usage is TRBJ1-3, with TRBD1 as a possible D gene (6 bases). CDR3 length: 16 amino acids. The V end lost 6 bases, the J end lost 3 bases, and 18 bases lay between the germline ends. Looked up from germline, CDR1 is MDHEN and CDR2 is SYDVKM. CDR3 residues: CASRGGYRDNGNTIYF. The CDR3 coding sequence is TGTGCCAGCAGAGGAGGCTACAGGGATAATGGAAACACCATATATTTT.

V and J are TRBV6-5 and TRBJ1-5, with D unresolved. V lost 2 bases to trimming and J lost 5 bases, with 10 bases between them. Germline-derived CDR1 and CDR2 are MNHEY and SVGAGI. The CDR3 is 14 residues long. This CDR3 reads CASSYRLGYQPQHF. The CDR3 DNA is TGTGCCAGCAGTTACAGACTAGGCTATCAGCCCCAGCATTTT.

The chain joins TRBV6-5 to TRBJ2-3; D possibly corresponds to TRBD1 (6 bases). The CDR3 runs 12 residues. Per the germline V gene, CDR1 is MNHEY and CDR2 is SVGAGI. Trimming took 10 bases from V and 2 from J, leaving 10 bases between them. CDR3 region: CAMSGVTDTQYF. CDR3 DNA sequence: TGTGCCATGTCAGGGGTCACAGATACGCAGTATTTT.